This T cell receptor beta chain was obtained from a study of post-analysis software for immune sequencing data. Study-wide results and limits: Four to six TRBV segments (TRBV5-6, TRBV5-1 and TRBV20-1 among them) occurred more frequently in patients than in controls.

This clonotype was counted only a few times. The antigen is not known. V lost 5 bases and J 5 bases, leaving 20 bases between the germline ends. From germline, CDR1 is SGDLS and CDR2 YYNGEE. This CDR3 contains 16 residues. Each TCR beta cDNA library carried unique molecular identifiers. MiXCR, run by TCRdb on the PCR reads, gives a single entry per CDR3 protein. This table holds 380,000 or so distinct CDR3 sequences, around 37% found once. J is TRBJ2-1 and V is TRBV9; maybe TRBD1 (6 bases). The sequence was collected from a girl aged 5 to 17 with multiple sclerosis. Specimen: blood. The CDR3 is CASSARRIGTHNEQFF. CDR3 in DNA: TGTGCCAGCAGTGCAAGGAGGATTGGGACACACAATGAGCAGTTCTTC.